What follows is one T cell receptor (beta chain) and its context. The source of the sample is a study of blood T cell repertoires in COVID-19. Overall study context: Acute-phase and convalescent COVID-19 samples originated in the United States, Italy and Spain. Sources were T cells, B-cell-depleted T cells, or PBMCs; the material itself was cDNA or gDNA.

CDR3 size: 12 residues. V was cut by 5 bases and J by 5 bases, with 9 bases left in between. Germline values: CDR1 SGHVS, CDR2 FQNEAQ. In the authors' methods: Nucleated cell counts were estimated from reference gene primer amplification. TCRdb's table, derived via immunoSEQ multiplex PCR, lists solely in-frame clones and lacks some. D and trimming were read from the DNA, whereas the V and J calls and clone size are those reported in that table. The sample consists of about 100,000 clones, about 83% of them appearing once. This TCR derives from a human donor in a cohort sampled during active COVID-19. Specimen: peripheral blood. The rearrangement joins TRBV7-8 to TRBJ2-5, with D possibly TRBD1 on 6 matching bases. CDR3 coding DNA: TGTGCCAGCAGCCCAGACAGGGAGACCCAGTACTTC. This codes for CASSPDRETQYF.